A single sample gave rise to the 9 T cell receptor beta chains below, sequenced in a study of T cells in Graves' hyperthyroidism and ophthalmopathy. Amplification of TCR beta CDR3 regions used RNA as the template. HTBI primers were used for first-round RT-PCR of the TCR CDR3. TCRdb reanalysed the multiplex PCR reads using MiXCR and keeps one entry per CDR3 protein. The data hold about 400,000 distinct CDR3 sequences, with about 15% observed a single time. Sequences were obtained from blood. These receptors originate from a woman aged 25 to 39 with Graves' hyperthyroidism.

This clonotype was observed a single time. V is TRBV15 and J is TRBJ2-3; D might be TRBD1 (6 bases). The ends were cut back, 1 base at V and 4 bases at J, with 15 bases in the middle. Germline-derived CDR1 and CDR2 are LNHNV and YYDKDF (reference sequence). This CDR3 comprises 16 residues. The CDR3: CATSRVSGARADTQYF. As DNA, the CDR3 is TGTGCCACCAGCAGAGTTTCAGGGGCCAGGGCAGATACGCAGTATTTT.

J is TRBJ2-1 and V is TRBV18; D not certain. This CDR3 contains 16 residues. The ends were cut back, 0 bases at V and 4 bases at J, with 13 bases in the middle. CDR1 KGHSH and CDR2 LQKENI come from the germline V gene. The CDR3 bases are TGTGCCAGCTCACCACCATGGCAGCCTATATACAATGAGCAGTTCTTC. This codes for CASSPPWQPIYNEQFF.

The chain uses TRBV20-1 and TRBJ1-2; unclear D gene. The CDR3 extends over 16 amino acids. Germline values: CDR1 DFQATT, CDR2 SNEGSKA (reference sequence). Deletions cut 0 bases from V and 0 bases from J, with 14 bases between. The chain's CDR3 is CSARDPGGKANYGYTF. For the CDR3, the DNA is TGCAGTGCTAGAGATCCCGGAGGGAAAGCTAACTATGGCTACACCTTC.

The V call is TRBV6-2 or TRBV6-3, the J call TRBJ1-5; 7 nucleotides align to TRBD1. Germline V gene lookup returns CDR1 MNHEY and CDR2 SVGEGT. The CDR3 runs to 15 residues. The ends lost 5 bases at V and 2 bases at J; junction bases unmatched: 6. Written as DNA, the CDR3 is TGTGCCAGCAGTGGTCGACAGGGCCGCAATCAGCCCCAGCATTTT. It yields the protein CASSGRQGRNQPQHF.

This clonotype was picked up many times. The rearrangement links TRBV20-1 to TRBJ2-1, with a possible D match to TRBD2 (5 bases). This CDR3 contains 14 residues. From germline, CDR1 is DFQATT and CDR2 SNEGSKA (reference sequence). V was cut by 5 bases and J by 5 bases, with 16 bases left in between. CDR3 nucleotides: TGCAGTGCTCCGTTTTCGCTAGCAGACAATGAGCAGTTCTTC. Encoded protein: CSAPFSLADNEQFF.

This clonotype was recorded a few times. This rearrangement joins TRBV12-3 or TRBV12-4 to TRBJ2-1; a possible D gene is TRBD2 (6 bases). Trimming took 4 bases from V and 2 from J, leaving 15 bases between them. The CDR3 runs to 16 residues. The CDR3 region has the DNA TGTGCCAGCAGTTCCCCTCTAGCGAACCCCTACAATGAGCAGTTCTTC. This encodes CASSSPLANPYNEQFF.

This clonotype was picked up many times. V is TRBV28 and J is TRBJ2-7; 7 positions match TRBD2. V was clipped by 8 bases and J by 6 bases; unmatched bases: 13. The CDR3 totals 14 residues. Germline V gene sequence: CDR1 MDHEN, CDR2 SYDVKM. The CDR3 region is CASRPRREIGEQYF. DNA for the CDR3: TGTGCCAGCCGACCGAGGCGGGAGATAGGCGAGCAGTACTTC.

For the CDR3, the DNA is TGTGCCAGCAGCCAAACGGGAGCGCGGACTGGGGCCAACGTCCTGACTTTC. It translates to CASSQTGARTGANVLTF. The chain couples TRBV4-2 to TRBJ2-6, with a possible D match to TRBD2 (6 bases). Trimming removed 2 bases at V and 2 bases at J, with 13 bases between. From germline, CDR1 is LGHNA and CDR2 YNFKEQ. CDR3 size: 17 residues.

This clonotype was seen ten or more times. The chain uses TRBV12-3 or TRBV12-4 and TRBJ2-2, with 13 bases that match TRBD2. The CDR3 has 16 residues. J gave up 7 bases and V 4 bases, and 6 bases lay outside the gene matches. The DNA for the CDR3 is TGTGCCAGCAGTTCGGGACTAGCGGGAACGAACGGGGAGCTGTTTTTT. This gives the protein CASSSGLAGTNGELFF.